The text below deals with one T cell receptor beta chain. The repertoire was sequenced with immunoSEQ multiplex PCR; TCRdb's copy has only in-frame clones and lacks some. This sample has more than 350,000 clones; more than 75% occur once, and the top ten carry 10%. Participant-given clinical history determined each cohort assignment. Cohort 3 donors were reported recovered after two negative PCRs, clearance, or symptom resolution. The entry originates in a study of blood T cell repertoires in COVID-19. The ends lost 1 base at V and 4 bases at J; junction bases unmatched: 13. Germline V lookup: CDR1 PRHDT, CDR2 FYEKMQ (reference sequence). CDR3 length equals 17 residues.

The receptor was isolated from a woman between 50 and 59 years old who had recovered from COVID-19. J is TRBJ2-7 and V is TRBV13; TRBD1 agrees at 7 bases. Sequenced sample: PBMCs or T cells enriched from blood (not recorded which). CDR3 sequence: CASSLEGTGTALYEQYF. Written as DNA, the CDR3 is TGTGCCAGCAGCTTAGAAGGGACGGGGACAGCATTGTACGAGCAGTACTTC.